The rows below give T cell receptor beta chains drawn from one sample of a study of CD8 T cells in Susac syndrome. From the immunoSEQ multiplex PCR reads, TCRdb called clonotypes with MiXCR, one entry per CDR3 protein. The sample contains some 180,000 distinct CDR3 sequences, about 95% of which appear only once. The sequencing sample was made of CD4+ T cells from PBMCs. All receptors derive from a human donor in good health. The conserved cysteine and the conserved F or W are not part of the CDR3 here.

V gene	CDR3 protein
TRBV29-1	SVRTGQGNTIY
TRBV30	AWTLGFPGEGAF
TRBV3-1	ASSHSDRNEQF
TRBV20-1	SARAEGVEY
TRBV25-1	ASRGTSGEFGTQY
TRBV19	ASSIRGSNQPQH
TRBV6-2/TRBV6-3	ASRTLEGKAQH
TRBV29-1	SVDTGSPGNTGELF
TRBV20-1	SAGGGPAYNEQF
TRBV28	ASSLRRATDTQY
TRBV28	ASSHGGSGGQY
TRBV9	ASSFAQENEKLF
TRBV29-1	SVKGQGFEKLF
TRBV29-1	SVRSRLAGPLEQY
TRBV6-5	ASRWGDEQF
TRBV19	ASSAYLAGSNTGELF
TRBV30	AFSTGGEETQY
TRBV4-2	ASSRPGTADPSGANVLT
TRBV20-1	SAMSGGGTEAF
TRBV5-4	ASSTGSYTGELF
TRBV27	ASSLKEGEEAF
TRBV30	AWHRGGYEKLF
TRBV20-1	SGREIVTEAF
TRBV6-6	ASTYGTGARETQY
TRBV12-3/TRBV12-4	ASSFWGWGGSSYNEQF
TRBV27	ASSPGTSGASGKTQY
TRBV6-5	ASSSPRTGRAYEQY
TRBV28	ASSFLGNNQPQH